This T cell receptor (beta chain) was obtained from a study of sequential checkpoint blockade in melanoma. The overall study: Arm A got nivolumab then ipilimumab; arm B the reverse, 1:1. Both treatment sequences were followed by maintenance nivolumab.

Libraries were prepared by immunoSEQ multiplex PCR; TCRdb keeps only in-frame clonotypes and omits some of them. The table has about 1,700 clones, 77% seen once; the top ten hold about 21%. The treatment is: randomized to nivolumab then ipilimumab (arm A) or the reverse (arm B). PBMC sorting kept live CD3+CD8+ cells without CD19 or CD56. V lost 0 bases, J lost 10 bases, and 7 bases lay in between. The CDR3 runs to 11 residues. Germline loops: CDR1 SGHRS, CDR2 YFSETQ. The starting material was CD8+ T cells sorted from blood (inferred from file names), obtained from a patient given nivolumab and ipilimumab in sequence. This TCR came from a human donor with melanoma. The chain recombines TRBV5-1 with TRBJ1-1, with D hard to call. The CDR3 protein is CASSLGALAFF. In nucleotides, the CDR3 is TGCGCCAGCAGCTTGGGGGCTCTAGCTTTCTTT.